This TCR beta chain stems from a study of regulatory T cells in long-lasting Graves disease. With respect to this clonotype: Given a much more abundant clone one base away, this may be a read error.

Investigators prepared the TCR beta libraries by applying iRepertoire HTBI primers and Arm-PCR of CDR3 regions. The authors' processing: Throughout the samples, researchers identified 50 to 75 TRBV and approximately 13 TRBJ segments. TCRdb processed the multiplex PCR reads anew with MiXCR; each CDR3 protein has one entry. TCRdb's processing, not the authors', yielded these V and J calls. This sample has some 400,000 distinct CDR3 sequences, with 15% found just once. The time point is: newly diagnosed GD, antithyroid drugs for less than 3 months. With RNA extracted from PBMCs as input, the TCR library was made. Germline trimming cut 4 bases from V and 1 base from J; bases unmatched to any gene: 11. Germline values: CDR1 SGHRS, CDR2 YFSETQ. The CDR3 length is 19 residues. These records were also assigned to another study, of T cells in Graves' hyperthyroidism and ophthalmopathy.

This sample comprised peripheral blood mononuclear cells (PBMCs), obtained at new diagnosis, from a patient treated with antithyroid drugs. This receptor was obtained from a young woman with Graves disease. V is TRBV5-1 and J is TRBJ2-1; 13 bases fit TRBD2. The CDR3 spells CASSVRVLAGGKSYNEQFF. CDR3 coding DNA: TGCGCCAGCAGCGTCAGGGTACTAGCGGGGGGGAAGTCCTACAATGAGCAGTTCTTC. Supplemented by reference TRBV5-1 and TRBJ2-1, the full variable domain reads KAGVTQTPRYLIKTRGQQVTLSCSPISGHRSVSWYQQTPGQGLQFLFEYFSETQRNKGNFPGRFSGRQFSNSRSEMNVSTLELGDSALYLCASSVRVLAGGKSYNEQFFGPGTRLTVL.